This TCR beta chain was recovered during a study of blood T cell repertoires in COVID-19. The CDR3 loop spans 15 amino acids. Trimming pared 0 bases from V and 6 bases from J, leaving 14 bases between. Germline V lookup: CDR1 MNHEY, CDR2 SVGAGI. The table came from immunoSEQ multiplex PCR; TCRdb's copy has only in-frame clones and leaves some out. The table shows 300,000 to 400,000 clones, with around 87% occurring only once. This rearrangement joins TRBV6-5 to TRBJ1-2, with a tentative D call TRBD1 (5 bases). Source material: peripheral blood. This receptor was obtained from a woman in her fifties or sixties with COVID-19, enrolled during active disease. This CDR3 reads CASSYSSRQGDGYTF. DNA for the CDR3: TGTGCCAGCAGTTACTCTTCCCGGCAGGGTGATGGCTACACCTTC.